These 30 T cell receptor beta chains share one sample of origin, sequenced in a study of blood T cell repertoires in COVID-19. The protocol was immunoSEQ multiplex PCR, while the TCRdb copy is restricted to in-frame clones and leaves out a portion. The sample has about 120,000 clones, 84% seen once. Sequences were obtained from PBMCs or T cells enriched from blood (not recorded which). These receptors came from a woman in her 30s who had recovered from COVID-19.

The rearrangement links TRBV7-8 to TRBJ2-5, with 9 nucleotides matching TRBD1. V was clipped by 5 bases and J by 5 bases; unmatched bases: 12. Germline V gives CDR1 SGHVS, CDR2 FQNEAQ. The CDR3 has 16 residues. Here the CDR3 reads CASSLTTTGGRETQYF. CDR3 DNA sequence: TGTGCCAGCAGCCTAACAACGACAGGGGGTAGGGAGACCCAGTACTTC.

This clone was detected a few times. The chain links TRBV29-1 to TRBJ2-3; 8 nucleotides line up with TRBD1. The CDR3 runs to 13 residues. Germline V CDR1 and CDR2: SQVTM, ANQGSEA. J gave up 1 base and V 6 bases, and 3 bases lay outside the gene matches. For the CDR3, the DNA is TGCAGCGTATCAGGGGGCGGCACAGATACGCAGTATTTT. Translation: CSVSGGGTDTQYF.

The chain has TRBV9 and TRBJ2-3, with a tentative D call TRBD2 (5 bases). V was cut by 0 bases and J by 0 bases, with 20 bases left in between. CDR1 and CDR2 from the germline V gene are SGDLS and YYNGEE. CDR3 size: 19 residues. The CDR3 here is CASSVESGPDGLSTDTQYF. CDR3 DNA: TGTGCCAGCAGCGTAGAATCCGGGCCGGACGGACTGAGCACAGATACGCAGTATTTT.

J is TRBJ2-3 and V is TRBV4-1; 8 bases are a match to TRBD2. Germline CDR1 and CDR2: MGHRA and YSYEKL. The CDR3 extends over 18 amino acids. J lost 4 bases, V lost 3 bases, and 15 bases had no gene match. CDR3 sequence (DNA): TGCGCCAGCAGCCACGGAAAGACCCGAGCGGGAGTGGCAGATACGCAGTATTTT. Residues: CASSHGKTRAGVADTQYF.

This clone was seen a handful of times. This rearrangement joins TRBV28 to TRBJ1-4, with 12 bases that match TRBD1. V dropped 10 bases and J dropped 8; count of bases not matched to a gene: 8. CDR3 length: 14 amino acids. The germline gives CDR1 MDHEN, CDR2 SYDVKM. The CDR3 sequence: CATQAGTGGEKLFF. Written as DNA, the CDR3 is TGTGCCACCCAGGCCGGGACAGGGGGCGAAAAACTGTTTTTT.

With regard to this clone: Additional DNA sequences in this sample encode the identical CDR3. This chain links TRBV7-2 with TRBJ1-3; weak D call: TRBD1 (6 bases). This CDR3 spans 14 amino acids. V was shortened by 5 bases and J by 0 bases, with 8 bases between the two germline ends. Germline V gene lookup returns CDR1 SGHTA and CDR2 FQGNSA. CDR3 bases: TGTGCCAGCAGCGGGGGCATCTCTGGAAACACCATATATTTT. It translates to CASSGGISGNTIYF.

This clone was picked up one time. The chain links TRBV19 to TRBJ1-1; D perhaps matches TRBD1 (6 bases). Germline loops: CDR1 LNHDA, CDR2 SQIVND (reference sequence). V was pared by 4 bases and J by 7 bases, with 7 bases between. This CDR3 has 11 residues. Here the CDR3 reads CASSTGVEAFF. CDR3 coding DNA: TGTGCCAGTAGTACAGGGGTTGAAGCTTTCTTT.

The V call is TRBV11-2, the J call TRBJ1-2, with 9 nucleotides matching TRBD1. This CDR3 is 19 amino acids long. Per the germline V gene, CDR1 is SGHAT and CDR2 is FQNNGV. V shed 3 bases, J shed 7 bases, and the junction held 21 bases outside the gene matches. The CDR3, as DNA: TGTGCCAGCAGCTTTTCAGCTGGTAGGACAGGGGCCGATCGCGGTGGCTACACCTTC. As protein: CASSFSAGRTGADRGGYTF.

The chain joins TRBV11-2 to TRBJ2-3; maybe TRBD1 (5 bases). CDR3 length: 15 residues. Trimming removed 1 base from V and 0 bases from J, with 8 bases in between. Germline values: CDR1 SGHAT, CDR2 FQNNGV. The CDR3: CASSLATVSTDTQYF. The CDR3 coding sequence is TGTGCCAGCAGCTTAGCGACAGTGAGCACAGATACGCAGTATTTT.

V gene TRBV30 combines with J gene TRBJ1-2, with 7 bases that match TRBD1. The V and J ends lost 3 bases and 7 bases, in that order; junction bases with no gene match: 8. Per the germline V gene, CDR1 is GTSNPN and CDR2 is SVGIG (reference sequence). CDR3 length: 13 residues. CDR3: CAWRPTGVPGYTF. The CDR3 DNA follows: TGTGCCTGGAGACCCACAGGGGTCCCTGGCTACACCTTC.

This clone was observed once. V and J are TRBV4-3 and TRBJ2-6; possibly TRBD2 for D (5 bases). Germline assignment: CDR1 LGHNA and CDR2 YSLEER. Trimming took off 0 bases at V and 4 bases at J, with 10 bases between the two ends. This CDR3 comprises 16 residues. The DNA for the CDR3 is TGCGCCAGCAGCCAAGAGTACGGGGTCGGGGCCAACGTCCTGACTTTC. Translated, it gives CASSQEYGVGANVLTF.

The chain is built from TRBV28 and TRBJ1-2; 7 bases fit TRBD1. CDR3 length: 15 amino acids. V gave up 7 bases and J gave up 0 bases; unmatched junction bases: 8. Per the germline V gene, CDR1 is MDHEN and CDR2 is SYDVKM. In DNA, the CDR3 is TGTGCCAGCACAGGGGATGACAGGGCTAACTATGGCTACACCTTC. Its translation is CASTGDDRANYGYTF.

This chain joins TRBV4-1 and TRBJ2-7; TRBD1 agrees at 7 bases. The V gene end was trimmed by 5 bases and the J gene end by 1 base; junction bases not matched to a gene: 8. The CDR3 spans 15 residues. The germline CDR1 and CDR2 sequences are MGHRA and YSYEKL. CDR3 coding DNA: TGCGCCAGCAGCGGCAATTGGGACAGTTCCTACGAGCAGTACTTC. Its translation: CASSGNWDSSYEQYF.

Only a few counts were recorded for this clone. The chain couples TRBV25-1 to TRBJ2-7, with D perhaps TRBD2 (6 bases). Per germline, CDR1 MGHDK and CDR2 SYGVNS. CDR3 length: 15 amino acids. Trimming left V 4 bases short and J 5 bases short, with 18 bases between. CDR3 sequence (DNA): TGTGCCAGCAGTGGCGGGACCGACCTTTGGAACGAGCAGTACTTC. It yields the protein CASSGGTDLWNEQYF.

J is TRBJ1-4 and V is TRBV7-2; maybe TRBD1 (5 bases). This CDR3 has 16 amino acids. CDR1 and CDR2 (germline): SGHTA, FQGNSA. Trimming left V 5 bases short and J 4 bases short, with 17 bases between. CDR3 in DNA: TGTGCCAGCAGCACCCAATTGGGGCAGCGTAATGAAAAACTGTTTTTT. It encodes CASSTQLGQRNEKLFF.

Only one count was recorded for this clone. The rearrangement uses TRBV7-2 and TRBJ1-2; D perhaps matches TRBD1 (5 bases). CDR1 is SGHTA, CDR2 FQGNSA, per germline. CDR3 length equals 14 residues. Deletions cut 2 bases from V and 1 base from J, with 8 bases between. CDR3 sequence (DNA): TGTGCCAGCAGCTTATCACAGGATAACTATGGCTACACCTTC. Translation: CASSLSQDNYGYTF.

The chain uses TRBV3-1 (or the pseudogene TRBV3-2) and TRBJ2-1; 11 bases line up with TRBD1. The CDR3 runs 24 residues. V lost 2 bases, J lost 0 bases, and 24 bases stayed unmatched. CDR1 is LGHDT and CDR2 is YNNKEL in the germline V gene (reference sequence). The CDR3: CASSQNEPIQLPGQGVSSYNEQFF. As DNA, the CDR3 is TGTGCCAGCAGCCAAAATGAACCTATTCAACTCCCGGGACAGGGGGTGAGCTCCTACAATGAGCAGTTCTTC.

The CDR3 region has the DNA TGTGCCAGTCCCACGGGGGTCCCCTACGAGCAGTACTTC. This gives the protein CASPTGVPYEQYF. V usage is TRBV19 and J usage is TRBJ2-7, with D tentatively TRBD2 (6 bases). This CDR3 has 13 amino acids. Trimming shortened V by 8 bases and J by 2 bases, and 13 bases separated the two germline ends. Germline lookup yields CDR1 LNHDA and CDR2 SQIVND (reference sequence).

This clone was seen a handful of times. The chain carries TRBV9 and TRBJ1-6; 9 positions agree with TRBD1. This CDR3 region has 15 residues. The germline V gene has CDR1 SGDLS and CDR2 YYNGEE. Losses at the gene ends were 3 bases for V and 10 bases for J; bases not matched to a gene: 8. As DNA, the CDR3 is TGTGCCAGCAGCGCCGTCACAGGGGGCGGCTCACCCCTCCACTTT. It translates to CASSAVTGGGSPLHF.

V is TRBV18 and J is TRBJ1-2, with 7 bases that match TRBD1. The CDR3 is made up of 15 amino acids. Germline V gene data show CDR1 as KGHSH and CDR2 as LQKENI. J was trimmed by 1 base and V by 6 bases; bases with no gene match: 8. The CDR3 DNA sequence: TGTGCCAGCTCTCTCCGGGACAGCTATAACTATGGCTACACCTTC. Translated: CASSLRDSYNYGYTF.

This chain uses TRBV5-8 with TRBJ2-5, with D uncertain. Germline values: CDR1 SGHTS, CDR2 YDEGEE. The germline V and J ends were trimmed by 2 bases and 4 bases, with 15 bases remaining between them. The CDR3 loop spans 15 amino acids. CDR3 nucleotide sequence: TGTGCCAGCAGCTTTATTATGCCCTCGGGAGAGACCCAGTACTTC. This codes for CASSFIMPSGETQYF.

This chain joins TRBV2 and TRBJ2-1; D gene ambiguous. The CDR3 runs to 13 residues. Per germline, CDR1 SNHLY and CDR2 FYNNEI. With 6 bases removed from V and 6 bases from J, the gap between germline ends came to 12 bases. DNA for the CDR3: TGTGCCAGCAGCACCGACCAGCGCAATGAGCAGTTCTTC. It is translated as CASSTDQRNEQFF. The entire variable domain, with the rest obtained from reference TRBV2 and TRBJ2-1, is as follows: EPEVTQTPSHQVTQMGQEVILRCVPISNHLYFYWYRQILGQKVEFLVSFYNNEISEKSEIFDDQFSVERPDGSNFTLKIRSTKLEDSAMYFCASSTDQRNEQFFGPGTRLTVL.

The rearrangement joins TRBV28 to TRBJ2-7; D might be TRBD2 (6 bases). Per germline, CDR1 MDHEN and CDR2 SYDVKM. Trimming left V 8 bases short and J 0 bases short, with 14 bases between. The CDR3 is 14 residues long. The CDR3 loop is CASQRAASSYEQYF. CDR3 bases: TGTGCCAGCCAGCGGGCGGCGAGCTCCTACGAGCAGTACTTC.

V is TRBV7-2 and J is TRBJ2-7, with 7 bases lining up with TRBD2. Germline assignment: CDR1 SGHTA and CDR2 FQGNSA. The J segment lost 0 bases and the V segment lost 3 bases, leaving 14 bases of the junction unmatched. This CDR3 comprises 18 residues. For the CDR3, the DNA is TGTGCCAGCAGCTTGCCGTCCCGGGCGGGAGCTCACTCCTACGAGCAGTACTTC. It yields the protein CASSLPSRAGAHSYEQYF. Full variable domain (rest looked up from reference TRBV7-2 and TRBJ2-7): GAGVSQSPSNKVTEKGKDVELRCDPISGHTALYWYRQSLGQGLEFLIYFQGNSAPDKSGLPSDRFSAERTGGSVSTLTIQRTQQEDSAVYLCASSLPSRAGAHSYEQYFGPGTRLTVT.

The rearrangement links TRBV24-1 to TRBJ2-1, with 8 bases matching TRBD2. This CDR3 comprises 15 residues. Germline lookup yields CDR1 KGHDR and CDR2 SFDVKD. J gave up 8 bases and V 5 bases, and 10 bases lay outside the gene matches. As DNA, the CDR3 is TGTGCCACCAGTGCCCCGGGACTAGGGCTTGATGAGCAGTTCTTC. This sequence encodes CATSAPGLGLDEQFF.

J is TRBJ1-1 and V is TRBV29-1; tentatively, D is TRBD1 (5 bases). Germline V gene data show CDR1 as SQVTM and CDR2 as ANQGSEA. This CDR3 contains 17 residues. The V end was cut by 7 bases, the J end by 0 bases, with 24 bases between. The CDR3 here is CSAVTGAGHILNTEAFF. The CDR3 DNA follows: TGCAGCGCCGTTACAGGTGCAGGGCACATCTTGAACACTGAAGCTTTCTTT.

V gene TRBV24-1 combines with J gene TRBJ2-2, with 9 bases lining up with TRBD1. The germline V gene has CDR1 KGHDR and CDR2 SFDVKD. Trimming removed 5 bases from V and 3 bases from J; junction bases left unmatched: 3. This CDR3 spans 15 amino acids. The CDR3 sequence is CATSADRGYTGELFF. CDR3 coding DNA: TGTGCCACCAGTGCGGACAGGGGTTACACCGGGGAGCTGTTTTTT.

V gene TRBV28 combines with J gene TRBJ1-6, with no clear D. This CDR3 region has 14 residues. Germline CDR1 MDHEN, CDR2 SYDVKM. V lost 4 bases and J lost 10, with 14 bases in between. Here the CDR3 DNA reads TGTGCCAGCAGTTCGCCCTTCGTGGAGTCACCCCTCCACTTT. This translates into CASSSPFVESPLHF.

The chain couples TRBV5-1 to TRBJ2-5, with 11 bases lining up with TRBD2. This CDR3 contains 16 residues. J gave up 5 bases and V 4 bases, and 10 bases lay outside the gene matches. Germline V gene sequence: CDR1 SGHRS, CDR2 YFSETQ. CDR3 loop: CASSRITSGSGETQYF. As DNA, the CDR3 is TGCGCCAGCAGCCGTATCACTAGCGGGAGTGGTGAGACCCAGTACTTC.

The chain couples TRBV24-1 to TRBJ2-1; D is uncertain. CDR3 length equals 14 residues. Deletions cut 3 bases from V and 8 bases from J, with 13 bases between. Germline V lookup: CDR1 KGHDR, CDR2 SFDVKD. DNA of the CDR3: TGTGCCACCAGTGATCTGGCGGCCCAACATGAGCAGTTCTTC. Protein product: CATSDLAAQHEQFF.